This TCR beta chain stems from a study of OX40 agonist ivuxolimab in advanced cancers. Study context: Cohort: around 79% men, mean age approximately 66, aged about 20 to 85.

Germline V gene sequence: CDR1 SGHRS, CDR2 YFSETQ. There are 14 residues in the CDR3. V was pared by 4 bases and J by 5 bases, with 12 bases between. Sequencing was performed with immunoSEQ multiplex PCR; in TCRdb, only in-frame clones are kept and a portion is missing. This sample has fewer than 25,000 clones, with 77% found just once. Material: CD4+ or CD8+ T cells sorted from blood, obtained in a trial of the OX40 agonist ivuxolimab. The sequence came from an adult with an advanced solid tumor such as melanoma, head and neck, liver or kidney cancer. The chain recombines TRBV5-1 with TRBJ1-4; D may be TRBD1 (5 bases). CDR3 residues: CASSLGLINEKLFF. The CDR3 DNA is TGCGCCAGCAGCCTGGGACTAATAAATGAAAAACTGTTTTTT.